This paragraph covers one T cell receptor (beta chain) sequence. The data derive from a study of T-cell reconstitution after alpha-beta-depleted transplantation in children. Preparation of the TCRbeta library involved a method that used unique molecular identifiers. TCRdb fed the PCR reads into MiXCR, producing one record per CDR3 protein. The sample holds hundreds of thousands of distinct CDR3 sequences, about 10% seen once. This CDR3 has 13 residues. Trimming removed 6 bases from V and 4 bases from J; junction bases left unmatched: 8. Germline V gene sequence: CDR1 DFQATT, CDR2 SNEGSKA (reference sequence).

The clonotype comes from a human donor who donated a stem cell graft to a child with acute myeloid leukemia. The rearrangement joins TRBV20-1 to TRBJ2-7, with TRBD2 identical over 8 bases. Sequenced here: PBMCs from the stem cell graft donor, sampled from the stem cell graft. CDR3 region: CSAISGNEYEQYF. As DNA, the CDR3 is TGCAGTGCGATTAGCGGGAATGAATACGAGCAGTACTTC.